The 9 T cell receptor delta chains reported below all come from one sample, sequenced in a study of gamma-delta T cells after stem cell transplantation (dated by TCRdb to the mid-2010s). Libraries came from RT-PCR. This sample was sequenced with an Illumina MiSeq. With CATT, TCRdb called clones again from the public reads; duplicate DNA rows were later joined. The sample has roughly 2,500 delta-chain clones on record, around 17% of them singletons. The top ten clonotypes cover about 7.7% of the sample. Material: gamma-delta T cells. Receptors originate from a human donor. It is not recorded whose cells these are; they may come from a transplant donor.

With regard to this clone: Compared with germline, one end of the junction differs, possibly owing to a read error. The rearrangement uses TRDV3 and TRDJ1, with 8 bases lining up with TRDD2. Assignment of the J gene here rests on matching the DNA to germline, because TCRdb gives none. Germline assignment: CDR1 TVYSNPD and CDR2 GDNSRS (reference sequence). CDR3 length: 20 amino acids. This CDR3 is CAFVPTSYVLAWGYTDQLIF. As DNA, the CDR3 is TGTGCCTTTGTCCCCACTTCCTACGTCTTGGCGTGGGGGTACACCGATCAACTCATCTTT.

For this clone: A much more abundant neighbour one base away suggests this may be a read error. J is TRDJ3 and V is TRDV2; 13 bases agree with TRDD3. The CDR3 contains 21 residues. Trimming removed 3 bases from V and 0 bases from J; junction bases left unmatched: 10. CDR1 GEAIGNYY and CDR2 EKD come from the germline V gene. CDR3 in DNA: TGTGCCTGTGACCCATTACTGGGGGATACGAAAGGCTCCTGGGACACCCGACAGATGTTTTTC. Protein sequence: CACDPLLGDTKGSWDTRQMFF.

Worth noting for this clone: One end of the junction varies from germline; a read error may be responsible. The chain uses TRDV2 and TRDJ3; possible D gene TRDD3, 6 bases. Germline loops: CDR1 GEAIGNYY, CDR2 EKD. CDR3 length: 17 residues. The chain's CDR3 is CACEILDTGLDTRHMFF. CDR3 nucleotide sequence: TGTGCCTGTGAAATTCTGGATACCGGATTGGACACCCGACATATGTTTTTC.

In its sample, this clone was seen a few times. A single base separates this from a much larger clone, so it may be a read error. The CDR3, as DNA: TGTGCCTGTACAAGTTCCAATCGACGGTACTGGGGGATACGCGACTGGGACACCCGACAGATGTTTTTC. As protein: CACTSSNRRYWGIRDWDTRQMFF. The rearrangement joins TRDV2 to TRDJ3; 13 positions match TRDD3. No J gene is reported in TCRdb; it was inferred here by comparing the DNA with germline. Germline assignment: CDR1 GEAIGNYY and CDR2 EKD. The CDR3 has 23 residues. V shed 6 bases, J shed 3 bases, and the junction held 22 bases outside the gene matches.

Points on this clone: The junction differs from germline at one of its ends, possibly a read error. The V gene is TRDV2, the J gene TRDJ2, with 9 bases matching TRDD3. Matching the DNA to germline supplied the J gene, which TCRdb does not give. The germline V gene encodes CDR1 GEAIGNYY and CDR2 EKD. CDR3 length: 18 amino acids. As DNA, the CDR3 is TGTGCCTGTGATAGCGGACGGGGGGATACAGCTTTGACAGCAAAACTCTTCTTT. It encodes CACDSGRGDTALTAKLFF.

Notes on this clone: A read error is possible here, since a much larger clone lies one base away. The chain's CDR3 is CACDTLARGQLFF. The CDR3 DNA reads TGTGCCTGTGACACGTTAGCCAGGGGACAACTCTTCTTT. V gene TRDV2 combines with J gene TRDJ2, with D unclear. The J gene, missing from TCRdb, was assigned here through DNA to germline matching. The germline gives CDR1 GEAIGNYY, CDR2 EKD. The V and J ends lost 1 base and 10 bases respectively, with 12 bases between them. The CDR3 length is 13 residues.

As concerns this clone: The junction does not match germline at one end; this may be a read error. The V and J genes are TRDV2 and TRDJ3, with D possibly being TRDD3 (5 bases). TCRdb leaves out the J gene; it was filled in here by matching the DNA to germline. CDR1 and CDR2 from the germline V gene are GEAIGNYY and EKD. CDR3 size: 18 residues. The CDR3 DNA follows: TGTGCCTGTGACACCATGCGGACCGGCTCCTGGGACCCCCGACAGATGTTTTTC. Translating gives CACDTMRTGSWDPRQMFF.

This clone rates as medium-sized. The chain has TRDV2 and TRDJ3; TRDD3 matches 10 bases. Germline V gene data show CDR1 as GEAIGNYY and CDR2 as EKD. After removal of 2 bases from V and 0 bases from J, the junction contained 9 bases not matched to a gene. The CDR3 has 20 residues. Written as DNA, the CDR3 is TGTGCCTGTGACATCCTTACTGGGGGATGGAGCTCCTGGGACACCCGACAGATGTTTTTC. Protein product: CACDILTGGWSSWDTRQMFF.

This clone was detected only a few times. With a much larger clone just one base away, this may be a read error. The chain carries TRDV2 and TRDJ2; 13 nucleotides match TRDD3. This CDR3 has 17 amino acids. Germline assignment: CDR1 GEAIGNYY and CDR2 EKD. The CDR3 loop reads CARDQLGDTPLTAQLFF. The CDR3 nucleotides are TGTGCCCGTGATCAACTGGGGGATACGCCTTTGACAGCACAACTCTTCTTT.